This T cell receptor (beta chain) was recorded in a study of spatial heterogeneity in lung cancer. TCRdb re-called the 5' RACE reads through MiXCR, storing one row per CDR3 protein. The sample records 25,000 or so distinct CDR3 sequences, around 13% being singletons. The CDR3 covers 16 residues. Germline loops: CDR1 SGHRS, CDR2 YFSETQ. V was pared by 4 bases and J by 2 bases, with 18 bases between. As to time point: sample taken at primary tumor resection. The authors sequenced whole RNA from tumor, nontumor lung or frozen PBMC without sorting. This clonotype was seen many times. This TCR derives from a female donor with early-stage non-small cell lung cancer. The chain combines TRBV5-1 with TRBJ2-5, with a tentative D call TRBD2 (7 bases). The sample here was PBMCs, taken at surgery. The DNA for the CDR3 is TGCGCCAGCAGCAGCGGGAAGGGGGAGGGACAAGAGACCCAGTACTTC. Translating it yields CASSSGKGEGQETQYF.